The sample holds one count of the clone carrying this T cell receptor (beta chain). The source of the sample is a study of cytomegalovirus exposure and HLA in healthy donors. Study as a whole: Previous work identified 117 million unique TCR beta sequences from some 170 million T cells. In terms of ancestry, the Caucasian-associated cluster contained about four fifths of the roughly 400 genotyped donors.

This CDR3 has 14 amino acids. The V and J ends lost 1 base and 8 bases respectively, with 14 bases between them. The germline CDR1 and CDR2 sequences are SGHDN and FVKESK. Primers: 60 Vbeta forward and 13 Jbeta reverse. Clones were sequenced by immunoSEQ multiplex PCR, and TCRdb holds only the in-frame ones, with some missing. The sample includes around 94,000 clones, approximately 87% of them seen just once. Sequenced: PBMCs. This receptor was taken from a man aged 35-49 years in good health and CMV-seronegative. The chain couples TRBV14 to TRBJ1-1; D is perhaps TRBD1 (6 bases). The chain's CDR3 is CASSQVQGRREAFF. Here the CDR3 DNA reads TGTGCCAGCAGCCAAGTCCAGGGGCGTAGGGAAGCTTTCTTT.